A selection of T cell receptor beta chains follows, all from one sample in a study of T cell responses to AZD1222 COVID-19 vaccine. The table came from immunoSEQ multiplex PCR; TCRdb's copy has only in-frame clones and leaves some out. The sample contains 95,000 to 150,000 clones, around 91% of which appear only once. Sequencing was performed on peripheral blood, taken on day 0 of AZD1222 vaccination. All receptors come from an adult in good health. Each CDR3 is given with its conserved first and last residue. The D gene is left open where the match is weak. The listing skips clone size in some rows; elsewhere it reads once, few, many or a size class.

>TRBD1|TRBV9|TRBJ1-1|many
TGTGCCAGCAGCGTTGAGACAGGGGACACTGAAGCTTTCTTT
CASSVETGDTEAFF
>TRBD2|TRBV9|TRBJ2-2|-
TGTGCCAGCAGCCCAAGGACTAGCGGGGGAGCGAACACCGGGGAGCTGTTTTTT
CASSPRTSGGANTGELFF
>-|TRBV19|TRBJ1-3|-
TGTGCCAGTAGTCCCATTGGGACGGGGAGGTTCTCTGGAAACACCATATATTTT
CASSPIGTGRFSGNTIYF
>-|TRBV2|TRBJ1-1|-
TGTGCCAGCAGTGAAAACGGGAACACTGAAGCTTTCTTT
CASSENGNTEAFF
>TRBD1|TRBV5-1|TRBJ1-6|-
TGCGCCAGCAGCTGGGACAGCCCGTGGAATTCACCCCTCCACTTT
CASSWDSPWNSPLHF
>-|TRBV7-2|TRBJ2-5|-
TGTGCCAGCAGCTTAGTGGGTCAAGAGACCCAGTACTTC
CASSLVGQETQYF
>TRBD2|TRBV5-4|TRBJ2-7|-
TGTGCCAGCAGCTTGGGAGCGGGATCCCCCACCTACGAGCAGTACTTC
CASSLGAGSPTYEQYF
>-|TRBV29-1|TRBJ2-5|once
TGCAGCGTTGATGTAGTGGGGGGGCAGGTGTGGGAGACCCAGTACTTC
CSVDVVGGQVWETQYF
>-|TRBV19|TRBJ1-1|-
TGTGCCAGTAGTATGTCGCCGTTACTGAACACTGAAGCTTTCTTT
CASSMSPLLNTEAFF
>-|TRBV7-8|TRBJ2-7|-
TGTGCCAGCAGCCCCAAGGGGGGGATCTACGAGCAGTACTTC
CASSPKGGIYEQYF
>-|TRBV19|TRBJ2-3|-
TGTGCCAGTAGTATTTACAATACTCCAGATACGCAGTATTTT
CASSIYNTPDTQYF
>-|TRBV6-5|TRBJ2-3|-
TGTGCCAGCAAAAGGGCATATACGCAGTATTTT
CASKRAYTQYF
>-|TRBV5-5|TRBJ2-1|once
TGTGCCAGCAGCATCGGGACCGGCGGGGGCTATGAGCAGTTCTTC
CASSIGTGGGYEQFF
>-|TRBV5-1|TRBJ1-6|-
TGCGCCAGCAGCTTCGACGACGGTGGGGGTTCACCCCTCCACTTT
CASSFDDGGGSPLHF
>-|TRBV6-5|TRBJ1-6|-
TGTGCCAGCAGTTACGATACATTGCAATCACCCCTCCACTTT
CASSYDTLQSPLHF
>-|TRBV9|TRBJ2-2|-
TGTGCCAGCAGCGGTACAGCCCAACCCACCGGGGAGCTGTTTTTT
CASSGTAQPTGELFF
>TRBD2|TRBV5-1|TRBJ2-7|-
TGCGCCAGCAGCTTGGCGGCTAGCGGGGGGGCCTACGAGCAGTACTTC
CASSLAASGGAYEQYF
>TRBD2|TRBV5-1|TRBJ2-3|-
TGCGCCAGCAGCCCCACCAGCGGGGGGGCCACAGATACGCAGTATTTT
CASSPTSGGATDTQYF
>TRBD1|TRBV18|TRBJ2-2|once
TGTGCCAGCTCACCAAAAATAACCGGGACAGGGTATTCCGGGGAGCTGTTTTTT
CASSPKITGTGYSGELFF
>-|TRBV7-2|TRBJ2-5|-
TGTGCCAGCAGCCAAGGGACTCCCCTCATTGTGACCCAGTACTTC
CASSQGTPLIVTQYF
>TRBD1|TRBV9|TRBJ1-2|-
TGTGCCAGCAGCGGTCCCGGGACAGGGGGCGCAGTTGGCTACACCTTC
CASSGPGTGGAVGYTF
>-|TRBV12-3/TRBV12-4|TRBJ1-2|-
TGTGCCAGCAGCCGACAGCCGGCGGGTGGCTACACCTTC
CASSRQPAGGYTF
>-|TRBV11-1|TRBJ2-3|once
TGTGCCGCTGGGGGAACGGGCACAGATACGCAGTATTTT
CAAGGTGTDTQYF
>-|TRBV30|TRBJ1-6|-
TGTGCCTGGAGTAAGGGCCAGAGCTCCTATAATTCACCCCTCCACTTT
CAWSKGQSSYNSPLHF
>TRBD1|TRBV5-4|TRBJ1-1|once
TGTGCCAGCAGCACGCAGGGGGACACTGAAGCTTTCTTT
CASSTQGDTEAFF
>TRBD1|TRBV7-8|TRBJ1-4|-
TGTGCCAGCAGCTTAGGGACAGGGATAGAGGAAAAACTGTTTTTT
CASSLGTGIEEKLFF
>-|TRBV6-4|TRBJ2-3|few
TGTGCCAGCAGTGAGAACTCAGGGCAGACAGATACGCAGTATTTT
CASSENSGQTDTQYF
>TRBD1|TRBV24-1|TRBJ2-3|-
TGTGCCACCTGGACAGGGGTCAGCACAGATACGCAGTATTTT
CATWTGVSTDTQYF
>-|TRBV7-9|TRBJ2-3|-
TGTGCCAGCAGAAGAGACAGCAGGATCACAGATACGCAGTATTTT
CASRRDSRITDTQYF
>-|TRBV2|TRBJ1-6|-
TGTGCCAGCAGTGATTTGGGGGGCAGGAACAATTCACCCCTCCACTTT
CASSDLGGRNNSPLHF
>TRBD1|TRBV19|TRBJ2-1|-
TGTGCCAGTAGTATCTCGGACAGGTTCCGCCCCAATGAGCAGTTCTTC
CASSISDRFRPNEQFF
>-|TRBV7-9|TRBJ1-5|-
TGTGCCAGCAGCTTGAGTTTCGGGGCTATACATAGCAATCAGCCCCAGCATTTT
CASSLSFGAIHSNQPQHF
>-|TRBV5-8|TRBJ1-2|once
TGTGCCAGCAGCTTTGGCGCCAGGGGAGTCTATGGCTACACCTTC
CASSFGARGVYGYTF
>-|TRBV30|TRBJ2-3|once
TGTGCCTGGAGTGTACTTTCTGATACGCAGTATTTT
CAWSVLSDTQYF
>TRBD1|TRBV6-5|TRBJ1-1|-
TGTGCCAGCACTCAGGGGGTAGGCGCTGAAGCTTTCTTT
CASTQGVGAEAFF
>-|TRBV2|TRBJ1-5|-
TGTGCCAGCAGAGTCACAGCTACGGGTCAGCCCCAGCATTTT
CASRVTATGQPQHF
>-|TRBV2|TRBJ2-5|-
TGTGCCAGCAGGCGTGGCGGAGAGACCCAGTACTTC
CASRRGGETQYF
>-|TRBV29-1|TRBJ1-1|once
TGCAGCGTTGCCCCCGAGAGAATGAACACTGAAGCTTTCTTT
CSVAPERMNTEAFF